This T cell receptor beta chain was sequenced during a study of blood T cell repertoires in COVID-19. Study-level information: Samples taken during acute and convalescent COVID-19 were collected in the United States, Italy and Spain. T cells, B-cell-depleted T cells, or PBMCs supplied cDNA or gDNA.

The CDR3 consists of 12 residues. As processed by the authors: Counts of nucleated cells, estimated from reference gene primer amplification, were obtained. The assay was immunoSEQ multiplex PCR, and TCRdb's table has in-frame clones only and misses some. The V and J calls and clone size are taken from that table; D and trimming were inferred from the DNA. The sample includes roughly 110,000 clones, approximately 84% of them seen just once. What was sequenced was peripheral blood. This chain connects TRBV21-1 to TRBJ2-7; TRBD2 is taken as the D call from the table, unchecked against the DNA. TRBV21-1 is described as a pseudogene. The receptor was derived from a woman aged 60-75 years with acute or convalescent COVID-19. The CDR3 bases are TGTGCCAGCAGCAAGACTAACTACGAGCAGTACTTC. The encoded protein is CASSKTNYEQYF.